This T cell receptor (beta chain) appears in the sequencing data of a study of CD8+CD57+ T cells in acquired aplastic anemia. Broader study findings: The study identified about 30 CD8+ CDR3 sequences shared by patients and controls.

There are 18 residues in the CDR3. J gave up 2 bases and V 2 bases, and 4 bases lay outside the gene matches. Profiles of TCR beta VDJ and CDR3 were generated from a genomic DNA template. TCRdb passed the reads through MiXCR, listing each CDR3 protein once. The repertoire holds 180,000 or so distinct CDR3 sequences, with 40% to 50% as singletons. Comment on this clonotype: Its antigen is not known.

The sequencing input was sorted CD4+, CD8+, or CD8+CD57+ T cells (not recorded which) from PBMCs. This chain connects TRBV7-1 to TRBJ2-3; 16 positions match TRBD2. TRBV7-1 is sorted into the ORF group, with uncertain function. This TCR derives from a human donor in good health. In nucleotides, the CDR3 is TGTGCCAGCAGCTCACCGGGACTAGCGGGAGGGTCCACAGATACGCAGTATTTT. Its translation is CASSSPGLAGGSTDTQYF.